The 19 T cell receptor beta chains presented below share a single source sample, sequenced in a study of blood T cell repertoires in COVID-19. Sequencing was performed with immunoSEQ multiplex PCR; in TCRdb, only in-frame clones are kept and a portion is missing. The sample contains roughly 250,000 clones, approximately 78% of which appear only once. The sequencing input was peripheral blood. The receptors derive from a woman aged 60-75 years with active or convalescent COVID-19.

J is TRBJ1-2 and V is TRBV2; a possible D gene is TRBD1 (6 bases). The CDR3 is made up of 15 amino acids. Per germline, CDR1 SNHLY and CDR2 FYNNEI. The V gene lost 2 bases and the J gene lost 6 bases, with 16 bases spanning the gap. The CDR3 spells CASSERTYGGHGYTF. CDR3 nucleotides: TGTGCCAGCAGTGAAAGGACCTATGGGGGCCATGGCTACACCTTC.

The CDR3 DNA reads TGCGCCAGCAGCTGGGACAGGGGGAACACCATATATTTT. Translated, it gives CASSWDRGNTIYF. The V call is TRBV5-1, the J call TRBJ1-3, with 11 positions matching TRBD1. The ends lost 3 bases at V and 7 bases at J; junction bases unmatched: 0. Germline CDR1 and CDR2: SGHRS and YFSETQ. CDR3 length equals 13 residues.

The chain employs TRBV10-2 and TRBJ2-7; the match to TRBD2 covers 7 bases. CDR1 is WSHSY and CDR2 is SAAADI in the germline V gene. With V trimmed by 3 bases and J by 0 bases, 5 bases remained unmatched. CDR3 length equals 15 residues. CDR3 in amino acids: CASSDPWDYSYEQYF. CDR3 nucleotides: TGCGCCAGCAGTGATCCATGGGACTACTCCTACGAGCAGTACTTC.

V and J are TRBV19 and TRBJ1-1; D is uncertain. Per germline, CDR1 LNHDA and CDR2 SQIVND (reference sequence). The ends were cut back, 3 bases at V and 5 bases at J, with 10 bases in the middle. The CDR3 covers 13 residues. CDR3 in amino acids: CASSMEVWTEAFF. As DNA, the CDR3 is TGTGCCAGTAGTATGGAGGTCTGGACTGAAGCTTTCTTT.

This sequence joins TRBV5-1 and TRBJ1-3; 11 bases map to TRBD1. The CDR3 runs to 16 residues. The germline V gene encodes CDR1 SGHRS and CDR2 YFSETQ. V was pared by 4 bases and J by 0 bases, with 3 bases of the junction left unmatched. CDR3 bases: TGCGCCAGCAGCGGGACAGGGGGGTCCTCTGGAAACACCATATATTTT. The encoded protein is CASSGTGGSSGNTIYF.

CDR3 nucleotide sequence: TGTGCCAGCAGCCATACTAGCGGATCCTACAATGAGCAGTTCTTC. Its translation: CASSHTSGSYNEQFF. This chain connects TRBV7-9 to TRBJ2-1, with 8 bases fitting TRBD2. Germline V gene lookup returns CDR1 SEHNR and CDR2 FQNEAQ (reference sequence). This CDR3 is built from 15 residues. V lost 5 bases, J lost 1 base, and 4 bases stayed unmatched. Combining the CDR3 with reference TRBV7-9 and TRBJ2-1 gives the whole variable domain DTGVSQNPRHKITKRGQNVTFRCDPISEHNRLYWYRQTLGQGPEFLTYFQNEAQLEKSRLLSDRFSAERPKGSFSTLEIQRTEQGDSAMYLCASSHTSGSYNEQFFGPGTRLTVL.

This clone came up a few times. V usage is TRBV3-1 (or the pseudogene TRBV3-2) and J usage is TRBJ1-5, with unresolved D. The length of the CDR3 is 15 residues. Trimming shortened V by 1 base and J by 6 bases, and 13 bases separated the two germline ends. Germline CDR1 reads LGHDT; CDR2 reads YNNKEL (reference sequence). As DNA, the CDR3 is TGTGCCAGCAGCCAAGGGGAAGGGAGAGGTCAGCCCCAGCATTTT. Its translation is CASSQGEGRGQPQHF.

The V and J genes are TRBV5-1 and TRBJ2-2; perhaps TRBD1 as D (5 bases). Germline V CDR1 and CDR2: SGHRS, YFSETQ. The V end was cut by 4 bases, the J end by 1 base, with 8 bases between. This CDR3 has 14 amino acids. CDR3 in amino acids: CASSPQGNTGELFF. Here the CDR3 DNA reads TGCGCCAGCAGCCCCCAGGGGAACACCGGGGAGCTGTTTTTT. Full variable domain (rest looked up from reference TRBV5-1 and TRBJ2-2): KAGVTQTPRYLIKTRGQQVTLSCSPISGHRSVSWYQQTPGQGLQFLFEYFSETQRNKGNFPGRFSGRQFSNSRSEMNVSTLELGDSALYLCASSPQGNTGELFFGEGSRLTVL.

The V gene is TRBV10-3, the J gene TRBJ1-5; D gene uncertain. Germline CDR1 reads ENHRY; CDR2 reads SYGVKD. The CDR3 totals 15 residues. V was shortened by 0 bases and J by 3 bases, with 9 bases between the two germline ends. The CDR3 DNA reads TGTGCCATCAGTGAGTCGCCAGGCAACAATCAGCCCCAGCATTTT. Translating it yields CAISESPGNNQPQHF.

The V call is TRBV11-2, the J call TRBJ2-5, with 7 bases that match TRBD2. CDR3 length: 17 amino acids. CDR1 and CDR2 from the germline V gene are SGHAT and FQNNGV. After removal of 0 bases from V and 3 bases from J, the junction contained 10 bases not matched to a gene. This CDR3 is CASSLDRPGGYKETQYF. The CDR3, as DNA: TGTGCCAGCAGCTTAGATCGACCCGGGGGGTACAAAGAGACCCAGTACTTC.

V usage is TRBV2 and J usage is TRBJ1-5, with a weak D call TRBD1 (5 bases). The germline V gene encodes CDR1 SNHLY and CDR2 FYNNEI. CDR3 length equals 15 residues. Between the trimmed V and J ends, which lost 1 base and 0 bases, there was a span of 7 bases. CDR3 sequence: CASSEDRNSNQPQHF. In nucleotides, the CDR3 is TGTGCCAGCAGTGAAGACAGGAATAGCAATCAGCCCCAGCATTTT.

This chain's CDR3 is CASGAGQGVIQETQYF. The DNA for the CDR3 is TGTGCCAGTGGGGCGGGACAGGGCGTCATTCAAGAGACCCAGTACTTC. J is TRBJ2-5 and V is TRBV19; 9 nucleotides match TRBD1. This CDR3 has 16 residues. From germline, CDR1 is LNHDA and CDR2 SQIVND (reference sequence). Trimming at V came to 8 bases and at J to 2 bases, leaving 12 bases not matched to a gene.

The table lists this clone with a few counts. The rearrangement uses TRBV4-1 and TRBJ2-4, with 9 nucleotides matching TRBD1. Germline V CDR1 and CDR2: MGHRA, YSYEKL. The CDR3 covers 18 residues. Trimming cost V 0 bases and J 9 bases; bases outside gene matches: 15. The DNA of the CDR3 is TGCGCCAGCAGCCAAGATATGGGGGGACAGGGAGGGCTCGGCATTCAGTACTTC. Translation gives CASSQDMGGQGGLGIQYF.

The genes are TRBV6-2 or TRBV6-3 and TRBJ2-2; unclear D gene. Trimming took off 2 bases at V and 5 bases at J, with 9 bases between the two ends. This CDR3 is built from 14 residues. CDR1 is MNHEY, CDR2 SVGEGT, per germline. The CDR3 spells CASSYGVETGELFF. The DNA of the CDR3 is TGTGCCAGCAGTTACGGAGTTGAGACCGGGGAGCTGTTTTTT.

This clone was recorded at least ten times. The CDR3 spells CASSLWGTHEQYF. The CDR3 region has the DNA TGTGCCAGCAGCTTGTGGGGGACTCACGAGCAGTACTTC. The rearrangement joins TRBV5-4 to TRBJ2-7; tentative D call: TRBD2 (6 bases). This CDR3 contains 13 residues. Germline V gene sequence: CDR1 SGHNT, CDR2 YYREEE (reference sequence). Trimming left V 1 base short and J 5 bases short, with 10 bases between.

V is TRBV25-1 and J is TRBJ1-1; the D gene is possibly TRBD1 (5 bases). Germline V CDR1 and CDR2: MGHDK, SYGVNS. The CDR3 is 17 residues long. V dropped 6 bases and J dropped 4 bases, with 24 bases sitting between them. As DNA, the CDR3 is TGTGCCAGCAGGCCCCTCGGGGGGGGTGGGTCGAGCACTGAAGCTTTCTTT. It codes for CASRPLGGGGSSTEAFF.

This clone was found a few times. The chain carries TRBV4-1 and TRBJ1-2; 9 bases match TRBD1. V trimming: 0 bases; J trimming: 0 bases; junction bases outside the gene matches: 8. The CDR3 has 18 amino acids. Germline values: CDR1 MGHRA, CDR2 YSYEKL. CDR3 loop: CASSQDLSGQGANYGYTF. The CDR3 bases are TGCGCCAGCAGCCAAGATTTGTCGGGACAGGGAGCTAACTATGGCTACACCTTC.

V gene TRBV5-1 combines with J gene TRBJ1-1; 9 nucleotides agree with TRBD1. In germline, CDR1 is SGHRS, CDR2 YFSETQ. V lost 4 bases to trimming and J lost 4 bases; unmatched junction nucleotides: 5. CDR3 length equals 14 residues. CDR3 DNA: TGCGCCAGCAGCGCGGGACAGGGCGGCACTGAAGCTTTCTTT. Protein product: CASSAGQGGTEAFF. The full variable domain, rest sourced from reference TRBV5-1 and TRBJ1-1, is KAGVTQTPRYLIKTRGQQVTLSCSPISGHRSVSWYQQTPGQGLQFLFEYFSETQRNKGNFPGRFSGRQFSNSRSEMNVSTLELGDSALYLCASSAGQGGTEAFFGQGTRLTVV.

The count of this clone is one. The chain carries TRBV7-2 and TRBJ1-4, with TRBD1 as a possible D gene (6 bases). There are 16 residues in the CDR3. Germline V lookup: CDR1 SGHTA, CDR2 FQGNSA. V lost 1 base, J lost 8 bases, and 17 bases lay in between. The CDR3 loop is CASSLVSARGREKLFF. CDR3 nucleotide sequence: TGTGCCAGCAGCTTAGTTTCCGCCAGGGGCCGGGAAAAACTGTTTTTT.